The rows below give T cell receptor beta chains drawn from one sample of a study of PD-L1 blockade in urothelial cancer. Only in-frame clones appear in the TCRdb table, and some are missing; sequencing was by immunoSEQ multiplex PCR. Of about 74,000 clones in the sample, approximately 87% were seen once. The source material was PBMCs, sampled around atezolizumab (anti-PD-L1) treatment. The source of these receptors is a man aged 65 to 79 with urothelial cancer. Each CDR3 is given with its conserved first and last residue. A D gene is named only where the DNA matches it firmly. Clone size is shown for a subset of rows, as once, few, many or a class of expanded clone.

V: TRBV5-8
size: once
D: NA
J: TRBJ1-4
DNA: TGTGCCAGCAGCTTGGGAGGGTTGGTAAAGGAAAAACTGTTTTTT
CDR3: CASSLGGLVKEKLFF

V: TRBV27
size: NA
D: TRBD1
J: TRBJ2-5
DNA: TGTGCCAGCAGTTTATCCCCACAGGGGGCAATGGGGACCCAGTACTTC
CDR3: CASSLSPQGAMGTQYF

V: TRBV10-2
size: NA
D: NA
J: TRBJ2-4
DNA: TGCGCCAGCAGTGAGTCGGCGGGGAACATTCAGTACTTC
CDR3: CASSESAGNIQYF

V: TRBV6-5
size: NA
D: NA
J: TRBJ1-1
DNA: TGTGCCAGCAGCACCCAGGGCACTGAAGCTTTCTTT
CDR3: CASSTQGTEAFF

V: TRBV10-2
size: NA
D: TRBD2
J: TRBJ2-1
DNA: TGCGCCAGCAGTAGGTGGGGACTAGGGATGCTAAGCTCCTACAATGAGCAGTTCTTC
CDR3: CASSRWGLGMLSSYNEQFF

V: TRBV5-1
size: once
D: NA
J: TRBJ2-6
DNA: TGCGCCAGCAGCTTGGCCCCCCTGGGGGCCAACGTCCTGACTTTC
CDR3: CASSLAPLGANVLTF

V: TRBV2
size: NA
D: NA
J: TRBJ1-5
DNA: TGTGCCAGCAGTGGGGAGGGCAATCAGCCCCAGCATTTT
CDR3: CASSGEGNQPQHF

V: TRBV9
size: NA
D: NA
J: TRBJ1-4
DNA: TGTGCCAGCAGCGTAGGATTGCTAACGGAGGAAAAACTGTTTTTT
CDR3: CASSVGLLTEEKLFF

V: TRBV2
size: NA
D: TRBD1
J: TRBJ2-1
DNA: TGTGCCAGCAGTGACAGGCAGGGGGCGCACAATGAGCAGTTCTTC
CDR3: CASSDRQGAHNEQFF

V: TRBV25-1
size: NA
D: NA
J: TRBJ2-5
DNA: TGTGCCAGCAGTGAATATCGGGGGGCAAAAGAGACCCAGTACTTC
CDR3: CASSEYRGAKETQYF

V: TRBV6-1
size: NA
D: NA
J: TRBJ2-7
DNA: TGTGCCAGCAGTGAATCTGCGGGGCGGCACACCTACGAGCAGTACTTC
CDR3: CASSESAGRHTYEQYF

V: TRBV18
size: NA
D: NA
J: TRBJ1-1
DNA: TGTGCCAGCTCACCAAGGGGGATAGATGAAGCTTTCTTT
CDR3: CASSPRGIDEAFF

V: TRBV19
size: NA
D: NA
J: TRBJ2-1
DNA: TGTGCCAGTAGTATAACCCAGGGAGGCTACAATGAGCAGTTCTTC
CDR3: CASSITQGGYNEQFF

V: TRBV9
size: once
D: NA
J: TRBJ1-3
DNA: TGTGCCAGCAGCTCAGTGGGAAACACCATATATTTT
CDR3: CASSSVGNTIYF

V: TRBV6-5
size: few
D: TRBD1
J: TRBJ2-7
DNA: TGTGCCAGCAGATCGGACAGGCGCCCCTACGAGCAGTACTTC
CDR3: CASRSDRRPYEQYF

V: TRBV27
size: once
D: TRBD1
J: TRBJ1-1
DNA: TGTGCCAGCAGTCCGATGACAGGGGCGAGTTTTACTGAAGCTTTCTTT
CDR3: CASSPMTGASFTEAFF

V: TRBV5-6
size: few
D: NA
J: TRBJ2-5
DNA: TGTGCCAGCAGCTTCGGTCTAGCCCAAGAGACCCAGTACTTC
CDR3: CASSFGLAQETQYF

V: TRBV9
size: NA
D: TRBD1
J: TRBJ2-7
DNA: TGTGCCAGCAGCGCGGGACAGTCGGAACCCTCCTACGAGCAGTACTTC
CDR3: CASSAGQSEPSYEQYF

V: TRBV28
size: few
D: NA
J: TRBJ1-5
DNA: TGTGCCAGCAGTTTCAGGGAACAGCCCCAGCATTTT
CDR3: CASSFREQPQHF

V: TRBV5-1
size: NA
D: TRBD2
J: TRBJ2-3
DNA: TGCGCCAGCAGTTACGGACTAGCGGGAGTAACAGATACGCAGTATTTT
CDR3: CASSYGLAGVTDTQYF

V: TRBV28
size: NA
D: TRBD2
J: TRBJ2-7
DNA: TGTGCCATAGGTACAGCGGGAGGGAGGTTCGAGCAGTACTTC
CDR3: CAIGTAGGRFEQYF

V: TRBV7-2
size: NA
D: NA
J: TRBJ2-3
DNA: TGTGCCAGCAGCTTAGGGACTGGGTTCACAGATACGCAGTATTTT
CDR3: CASSLGTGFTDTQYF

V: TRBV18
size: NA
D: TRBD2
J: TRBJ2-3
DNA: TGTGCCAGCTCACCACCGGTACTAGCGGGAGGGCTCACAGATACGCAGTATTTT
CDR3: CASSPPVLAGGLTDTQYF

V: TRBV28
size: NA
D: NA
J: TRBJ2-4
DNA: TGTGCCAGCAGGGAAACAGGGGTCCTAGCGATAGCCAAAAACATTCAGTACTTC
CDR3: CASRETGVLAIAKNIQYF

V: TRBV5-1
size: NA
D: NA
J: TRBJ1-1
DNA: TGCGCCAGCAGCTTGGCCCTAGGGAACACTGAAGCTTTCTTT
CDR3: CASSLALGNTEAFF

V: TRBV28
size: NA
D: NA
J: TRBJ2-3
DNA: TGTGCCAGCAGTTTCGGCGGGTGGGGGGCAGATACGCAGTATTTT
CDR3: CASSFGGWGADTQYF

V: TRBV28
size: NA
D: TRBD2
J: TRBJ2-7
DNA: TGTGCCAGCACCTCTCCTAGCGGATACGAGCAGTACTTC
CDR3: CASTSPSGYEQYF

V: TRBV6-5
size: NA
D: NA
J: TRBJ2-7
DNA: TGTGCCAGCACCCCCAGGGCCTCCTACGAGCAGTACTTC
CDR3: CASTPRASYEQYF

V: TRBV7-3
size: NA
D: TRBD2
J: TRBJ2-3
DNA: TGTGCCAGCAGCTTTAGCGGGTCTTACACAGATACGCAGTATTTT
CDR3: CASSFSGSYTDTQYF

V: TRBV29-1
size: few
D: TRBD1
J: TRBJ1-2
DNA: TGCAGCGTTCAGGGGGGCAGCTATGGCTACACCTTC
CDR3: CSVQGGSYGYTF

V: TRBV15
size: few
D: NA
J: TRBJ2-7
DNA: TGTGCCACCAGCAGAGATCTCGCCTACGAGCAGTACTTC
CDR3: CATSRDLAYEQYF

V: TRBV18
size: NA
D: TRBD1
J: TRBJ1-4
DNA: TGTGCCAGCTCACCAAACCAGGGGGCCCTAGGTAATGAAAAACTGTTTTTT
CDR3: CASSPNQGALGNEKLFF

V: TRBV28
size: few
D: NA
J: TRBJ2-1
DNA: TGTGCCAGCAGTTTCTTACCCCCCCAGTACAATGAGCAGTTCTTC
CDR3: CASSFLPPQYNEQFF

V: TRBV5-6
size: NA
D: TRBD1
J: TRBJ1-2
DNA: TGTGCCAGCAGCTCTCGGACAGGGCTTGGCTACACCTTC
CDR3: CASSSRTGLGYTF

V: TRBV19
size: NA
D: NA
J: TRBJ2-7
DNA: TGTGCCAGTAGTCGGTCCTATTCGCGGGATTACTCCTACGAGCAGTACTTC
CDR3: CASSRSYSRDYSYEQYF

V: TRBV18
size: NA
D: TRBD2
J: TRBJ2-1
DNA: TGTGCCAGCTCACCACGGGGAGCGGGAGTCAATGAGCAGTTCTTC
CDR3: CASSPRGAGVNEQFF

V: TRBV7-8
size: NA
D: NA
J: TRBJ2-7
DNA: TGTGCCAGCAGCTTATCGACGAGGGACGAGCAGTACTTC
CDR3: CASSLSTRDEQYF

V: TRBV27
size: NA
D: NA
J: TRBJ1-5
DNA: TGTGCCAGCAGTCCAAGGGTTAGGCGGGATCAGCCCCAGCATTTT
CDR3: CASSPRVRRDQPQHF

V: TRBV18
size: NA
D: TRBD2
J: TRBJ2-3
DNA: TGTGCCAGCTCACCAAGGCTAGCGGGAGTTACAGATACGCAGTATTTT
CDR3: CASSPRLAGVTDTQYF

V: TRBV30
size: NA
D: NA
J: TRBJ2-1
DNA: TGTGCCTGGAGTGAGGACAGTCACAATGAGCAGTTCTTC
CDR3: CAWSEDSHNEQFF

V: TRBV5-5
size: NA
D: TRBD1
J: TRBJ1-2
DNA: TGTGCCAGCAGTCTCGGGACAGGGGGCCTTGAAGCTAACTATGGCTACACCTTC
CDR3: CASSLGTGGLEANYGYTF

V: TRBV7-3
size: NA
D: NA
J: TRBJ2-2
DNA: TGTGCCAGCAGCTTAGTAGGGAGCACCGGGGAGCTGTTTTTT
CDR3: CASSLVGSTGELFF

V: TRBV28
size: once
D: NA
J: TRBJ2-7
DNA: TGTGCCAGCAGTTTCCCAGGTTTCTACGAGCAGTACTTC
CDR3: CASSFPGFYEQYF

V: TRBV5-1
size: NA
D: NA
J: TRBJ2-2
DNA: TGCGCCAGCAGCTTGTGGAGGTTGAACACCGGGGAGCTGTTTTTT
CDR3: CASSLWRLNTGELFF

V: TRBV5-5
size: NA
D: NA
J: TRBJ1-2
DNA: TGTGCCAGCAGCCAAAGCCGGGACATTGCTGGCTACACCTTC
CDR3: CASSQSRDIAGYTF

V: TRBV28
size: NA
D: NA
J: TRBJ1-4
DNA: TGTGCCAGCAGTGCCTGGGAGGGGGGAAATGAAAAACTGTTTTTT
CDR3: CASSAWEGGNEKLFF

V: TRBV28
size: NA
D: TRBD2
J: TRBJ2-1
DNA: TGTGCCAGCAGCCCTAGCGGGAGATCCTACAATGAGCAGTTCTTC
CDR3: CASSPSGRSYNEQFF

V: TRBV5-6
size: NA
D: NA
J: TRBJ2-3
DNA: TGTGCCAGCAGCTTGGAACGGTCCACAGATACGCAGTATTTT
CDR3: CASSLERSTDTQYF

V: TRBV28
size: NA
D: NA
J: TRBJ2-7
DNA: TGTGCCAGCAGTACAGGGTTCCCCTACGAGCAGTACTTC
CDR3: CASSTGFPYEQYF

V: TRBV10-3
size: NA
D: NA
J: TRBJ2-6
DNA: TGTGCCATCAGTGGAGGATCTTTTAAAAGGACGGGATCTGGGGCCAACGTCCTGACTTTC
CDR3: CAISGGSFKRTGSGANVLTF